The T cell receptor beta chain described here comes from a study of a mutant IDH1 vaccine in newly diagnosed glioma. Study summary: Across weeks 1, 3, 5, 7, 11, 15, 19 and 23, patients received a vaccination each time, eight in all. Treated patients, approximately 62% male and 37.5% female, averaged about 40 years of age.

This CDR3 is 15 amino acids long. The junction had 3 bases not matched to a gene; V was cut back by 0 bases and J by 2 bases. Germline CDR1 reads LGHNA; CDR2 reads YSLEER. Comment on this clone: Antigen: not known.

The time point: week 5, during vaccination. In every dose of vaccine, 300 ug of mutant IDH1 20-mer peptide was given alongside topical imiquimod. Some clones are missing from TCRdb's copy, which holds only in-frame ones; the method was immunoSEQ multiplex PCR. The sample has 30,000 to 40,000 clones, more than 55% seen once. This chain connects TRBV4-3 to TRBJ1-2; 7 positions agree with TRBD1. The sample consisted of PBMCs, taken from a glioma patient whose treatment included an IDH1 peptide vaccine. The receptor was derived from a woman aged 18-30 years with glioma. In DNA form, the CDR3 reads TGCGCCAGCAGCCAAGAATCGGGACAGAACTATGGCTACACCTTC. Protein: CASSQESGQNYGYTF.